This TCR beta chain stems from a study of blood T cell repertoires in COVID-19. Across the whole study: PBMCs, B-cell-depleted T cells, or T cells were the source of the cDNA or gDNA that made up the material.

Trimming took off 8 bases at V and 5 bases at J, with 15 bases between the two ends. Per the germline V gene, CDR1 is MNHNY and CDR2 is SVGAGI (reference sequence). The CDR3 extends over 13 amino acids. As handled by the study authors: Reference gene primer amplification yielded estimated nucleated cell counts. Only in-frame clones appear in the TCRdb table, and some are missing; sequencing was by immunoSEQ multiplex PCR. V and J calls and clone size are as listed in that table; D and trimming were resolved from the DNA. Among 110,000 or so clones listed, around four fifths were seen once. The gene calls are TRBV6-6 and TRBJ2-5, with D possibly matching TRBD1 (6 bases). The receptor's source is a woman aged 60-70 years with acute or convalescent COVID-19. Sequencing was done on a sample of peripheral blood. CDR3 residues: CASGNGDIETQYF. CDR3 DNA: TGTGCCAGCGGGAACGGGGACATCGAGACCCAGTACTTC.